Following are 9 T cell receptor beta chains from one sample sequenced in a study of shared clonotypes between healthy human individuals (dated by TCRdb to the early 2020s). The library was obtained by the immunoSEQ multiplex PCR assay. TCRdb mirrors the immuneACCESS table, restricted to in-frame sequences. Some clones are absent from its copies; in checked studies, under half trace to an unresolved V gene, and the reason for the others is unknown. In all, the sample holds approximately 1.5 million clones, and about 98.5% of those were seen once. The ten top clones hold 0.36% of the sample. The specimen was naive CD4+ T cells sorted from blood. What this sample's cell subset or site label stands for: CD45RA+ positively selected. The origin of the receptors is a man aged 25-45 years in good health.

There are a few counts of this clone. The chain employs TRBV7-2 and TRBJ1-1, with D possibly TRBD1 on 5 matching bases. The CDR3 totals 18 residues. V was clipped by 2 bases and J by 1 base, with 20 bases between them. Looked up from germline, CDR1 is SGHTA and CDR2 is FQGNSA. CDR3 bases: TGTGCCAGCAGCTTAAGACGGGGGGACTTAATCCGGAACACTGAAGCTTTCTTT. It translates to CASSLRRGDLIRNTEAFF. Variable domain in full (rest from reference TRBV7-2 and TRBJ1-1): GAGVSQSPSNKVTEKGKDVELRCDPISGHTALYWYRQSLGQGLEFLIYFQGNSAPDKSGLPSDRFSAERTGGSVSTLTIQRTQQEDSAVYLCASSLRRGDLIRNTEAFFGQGTRLTVV.

The V and J genes are TRBV10-1 and TRBJ2-7; 7 nucleotides line up with TRBD2. CDR1 is WNHNN and CDR2 is SYGVQD in the germline V gene (reference sequence). V lost 1 base to trimming and J lost 2 bases; unmatched junction nucleotides: 8. This CDR3 is 16 amino acids long. The CDR3 protein is CASSEFTSAGAYEQYF. The CDR3 region has the DNA TGCGCCAGCAGTGAGTTTACTAGCGCCGGGGCCTACGAGCAGTACTTC.

The chain is built from TRBV27 and TRBJ1-1; D remains ambiguous. This CDR3 contains 13 residues. The V end was cut by 0 bases, the J end by 8 bases, with 10 bases between. The germline V gene has CDR1 MNHEY and CDR2 SMNVEV (reference sequence). CDR3 region: CASSLSGRSEAFF. In DNA form, the CDR3 reads TGTGCCAGCAGTTTATCTGGCAGAAGCGAAGCTTTCTTT.

The gene calls are TRBV15 and TRBJ2-1, with D uncertain. The CDR3 consists of 14 residues. V lost 0 bases and J lost 8, with 11 bases in between. In germline, CDR1 is LNHNV, CDR2 YYDKDF (reference sequence). The CDR3 sequence: CATSRDPGKYEQFF. CDR3 bases: TGTGCCACCAGCAGAGATCCAGGAAAATATGAGCAGTTCTTC.

The CDR3 is CASSISYPVNQPQHF. Written as DNA, the CDR3 is TGTGCCAGTAGTATAAGTTACCCCGTTAATCAGCCCCAGCATTTT. The chain links TRBV19 to TRBJ1-5, with D hard to call. The CDR3 runs 15 residues. The V gene's germline CDR1 is LNHDA and CDR2 SQIVND (reference sequence). V was trimmed by 2 bases and J by 4 bases, leaving 12 bases between them.

The CDR3 DNA sequence: TGTGCCAGCACCAATAGACTCCGGACACCTTCTTATGAGCAGTACTTC. It yields the protein CASTNRLRTPSYEQYF. The chain has TRBV11-2 and TRBJ2-7, with D tentatively TRBD1 (5 bases). V lost 7 bases to trimming and J lost 7 bases, with 26 bases between them. This CDR3 comprises 16 residues. Germline loops: CDR1 SGHAT, CDR2 FQNNGV.

This sequence joins TRBV5-1 and TRBJ2-6, with 9 bases identical to TRBD1. The CDR3 contains 17 residues. The junction had 5 bases not matched to a gene; V was cut back by 4 bases and J by 0 bases. In germline, CDR1 is SGHRS, CDR2 YFSETQ. CDR3 in amino acids: CASSKDRGLSGANVLTF. In nucleotides, the CDR3 is TGCGCCAGCAGCAAGGACAGGGGACTCTCTGGGGCCAACGTCCTGACTTTC.

This rearrangement joins TRBV18 to TRBJ2-3; no firm D call. Trimming removed 3 bases from V and 6 bases from J, with 13 bases in between. The germline V gene encodes CDR1 KGHSH and CDR2 LQKENI. The CDR3 covers 14 residues. The CDR3 loop reads CASSPGSSRDTQYF. CDR3 bases: TGTGCCAGCTCACCTGGAAGTAGTCGGGATACGCAGTATTTT.

The chain employs TRBV7-9 and TRBJ2-7; D gene uncertain. The CDR3 has 14 amino acids. V dropped 3 bases and J dropped 0 bases, with 9 bases sitting between them. Germline CDR1 and CDR2: SEHNR and FQNEAQ (reference sequence). The CDR3 is CASSLDRSSYEQYF. CDR3 DNA: TGTGCCAGCAGCTTGGACCGGAGCTCCTACGAGCAGTACTTC.